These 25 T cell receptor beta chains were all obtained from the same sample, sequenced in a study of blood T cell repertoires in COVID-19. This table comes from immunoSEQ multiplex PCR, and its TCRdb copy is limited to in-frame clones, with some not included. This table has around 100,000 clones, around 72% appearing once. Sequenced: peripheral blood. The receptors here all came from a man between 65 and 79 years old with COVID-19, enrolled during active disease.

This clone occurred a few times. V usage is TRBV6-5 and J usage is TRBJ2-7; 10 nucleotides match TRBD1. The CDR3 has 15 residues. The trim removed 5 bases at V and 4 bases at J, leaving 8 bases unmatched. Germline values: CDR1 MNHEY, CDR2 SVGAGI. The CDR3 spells CASSTSGTGAYEQYF. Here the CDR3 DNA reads TGTGCCAGCAGTACTTCCGGGACAGGGGCTTACGAGCAGTACTTC.

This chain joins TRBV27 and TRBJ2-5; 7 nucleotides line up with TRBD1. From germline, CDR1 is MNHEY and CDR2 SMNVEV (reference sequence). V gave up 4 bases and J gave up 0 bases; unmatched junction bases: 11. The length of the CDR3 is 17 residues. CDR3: CASSSTGWNGYQETQYF. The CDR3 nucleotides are TGTGCCAGCAGTTCGACAGGGTGGAATGGATACCAAGAGACCCAGTACTTC.

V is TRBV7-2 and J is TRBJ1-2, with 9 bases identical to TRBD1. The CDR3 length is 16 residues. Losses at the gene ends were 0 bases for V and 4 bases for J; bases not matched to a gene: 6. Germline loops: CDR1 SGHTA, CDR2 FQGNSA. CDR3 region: CASSLAGQGRSYGYTF. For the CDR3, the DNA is TGTGCCAGCAGCTTAGCAGGACAGGGGAGAAGCTATGGCTACACCTTC.

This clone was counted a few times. CDR3 sequence: CASSLALGLAGETYEQYF. As DNA, the CDR3 is TGTGCCAGCAGCTTAGCGCTGGGACTAGCGGGAGAGACCTACGAGCAGTACTTC. The chain carries TRBV7-9 and TRBJ2-7; 14 bases are shared with TRBD2. The CDR3 extends over 18 amino acids. V lost 0 bases to trimming and J lost 2 bases; unmatched junction nucleotides: 6. CDR1 SEHNR and CDR2 FQNEAQ come from the germline V gene (reference sequence).

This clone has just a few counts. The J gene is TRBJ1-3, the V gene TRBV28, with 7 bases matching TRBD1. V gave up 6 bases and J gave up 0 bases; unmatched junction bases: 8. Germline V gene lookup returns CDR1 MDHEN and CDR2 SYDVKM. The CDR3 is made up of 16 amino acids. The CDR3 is CASSRTGSYSGNTIYF. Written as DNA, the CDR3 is TGTGCCAGCAGCCGGACAGGCTCCTACTCTGGAAACACCATATATTTT.

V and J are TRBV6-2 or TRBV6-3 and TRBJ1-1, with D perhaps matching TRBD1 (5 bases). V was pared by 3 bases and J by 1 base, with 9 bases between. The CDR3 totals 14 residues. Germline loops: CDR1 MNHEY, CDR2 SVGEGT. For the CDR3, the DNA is TGTGCCAGCAGTTATTTGACAGCGAACACTGAAGCTTTCTTT. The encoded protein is CASSYLTANTEAFF.

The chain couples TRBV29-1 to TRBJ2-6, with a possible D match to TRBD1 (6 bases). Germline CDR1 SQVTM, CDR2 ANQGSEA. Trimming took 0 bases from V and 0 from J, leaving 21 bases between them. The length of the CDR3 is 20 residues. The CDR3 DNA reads TGCAGCGTTGAAGATCAGGCAGGGGCAGGGGTGAGCTCTGGGGCCAACGTCCTGACTTTC. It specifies CSVEDQAGAGVSSGANVLTF. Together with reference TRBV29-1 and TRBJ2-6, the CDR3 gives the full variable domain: SAVISQKPSRDICQRGTSLTIQCQVDSQVTMMFWYRQQPGQSLTLIATANQGSEATYESGFVIDKFPISRPNLTFSTLTVSNMSPEDSSIYLCSVEDQAGAGVSSGANVLTFGAGSRLTVL.

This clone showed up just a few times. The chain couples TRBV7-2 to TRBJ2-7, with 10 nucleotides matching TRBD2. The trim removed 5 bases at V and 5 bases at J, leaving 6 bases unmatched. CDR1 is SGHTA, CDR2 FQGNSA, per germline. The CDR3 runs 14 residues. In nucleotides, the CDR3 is TGTGCCAGCAGCCCGGGACTAGCGTATAACGAGCAGTACTTC. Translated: CASSPGLAYNEQYF.

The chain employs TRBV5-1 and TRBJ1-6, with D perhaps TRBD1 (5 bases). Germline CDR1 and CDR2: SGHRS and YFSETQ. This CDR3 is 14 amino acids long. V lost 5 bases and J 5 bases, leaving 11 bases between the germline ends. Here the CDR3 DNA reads TGCGCCAGCAGTGGTAGGGGTCATAATTCACCCCTCCACTTT. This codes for CASSGRGHNSPLHF.

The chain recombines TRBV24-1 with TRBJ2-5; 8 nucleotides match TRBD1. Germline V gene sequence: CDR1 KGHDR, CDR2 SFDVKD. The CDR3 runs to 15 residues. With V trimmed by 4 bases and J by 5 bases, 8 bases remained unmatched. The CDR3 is CATSEATGAGETQYF. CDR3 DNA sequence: TGTGCCACCAGTGAAGCGACAGGGGCCGGGGAGACCCAGTACTTC.

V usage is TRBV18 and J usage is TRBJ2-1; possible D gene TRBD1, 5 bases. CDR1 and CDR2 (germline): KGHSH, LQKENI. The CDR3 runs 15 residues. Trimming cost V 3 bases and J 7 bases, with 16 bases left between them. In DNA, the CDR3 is TGTGCCAGCTCACCTTATGACAGTCTTTGGAATGAGCAGTTCTTC. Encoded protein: CASSPYDSLWNEQFF.

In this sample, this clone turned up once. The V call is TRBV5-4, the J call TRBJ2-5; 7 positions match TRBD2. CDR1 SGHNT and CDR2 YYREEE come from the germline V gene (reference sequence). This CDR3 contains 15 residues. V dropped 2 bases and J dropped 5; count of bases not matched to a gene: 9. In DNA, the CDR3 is TGTGCCAGCAGCTTATCGGCGGGAGTCCAGGAGACCCAGTACTTC. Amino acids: CASSLSAGVQETQYF.

The CDR3 DNA sequence: TGTGCCTACACGGACACCTACACCGGGGAGCTGTTTTTT. The encoded protein is CAYTDTYTGELFF. The V call is TRBV19, the J call TRBJ2-2; D might be TRBD1 (5 bases). Germline CDR1 LNHDA, CDR2 SQIVND (reference sequence). This CDR3 is built from 13 residues. Trimming took off 11 bases at V and 3 bases at J, with 13 bases between the two ends.

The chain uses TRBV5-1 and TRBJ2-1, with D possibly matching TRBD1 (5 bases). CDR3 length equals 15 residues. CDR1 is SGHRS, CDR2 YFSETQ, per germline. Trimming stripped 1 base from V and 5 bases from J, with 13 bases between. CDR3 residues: CASSLLPAGNNEQFF. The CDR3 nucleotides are TGCGCCAGCAGCTTGCTACCCGCAGGGAACAATGAGCAGTTCTTC. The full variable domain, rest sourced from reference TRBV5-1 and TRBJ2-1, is KAGVTQTPRYLIKTRGQQVTLSCSPISGHRSVSWYQQTPGQGLQFLFEYFSETQRNKGNFPGRFSGRQFSNSRSEMNVSTLELGDSALYLCASSLLPAGNNEQFFGPGTRLTVL.

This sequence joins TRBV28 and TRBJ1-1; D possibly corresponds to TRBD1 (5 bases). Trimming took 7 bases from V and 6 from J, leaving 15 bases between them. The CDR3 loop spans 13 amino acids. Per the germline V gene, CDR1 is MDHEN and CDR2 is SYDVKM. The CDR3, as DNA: TGTGCCAGCACCGCTGCCGGAGGGGCTGAAGCTTTCTTT. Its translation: CASTAAGGAEAFF. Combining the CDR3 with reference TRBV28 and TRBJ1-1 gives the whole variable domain DVKVTQSSRYLVKRTGEKVFLECVQDMDHENMFWYRQDPGLGLRLIYFSYDVKMKEKGDIPEGYSVSREKKERFSLILESASTNQTSMYLCASTAAGGAEAFFGQGTRLTVV.

CDR3 sequence (DNA): TGTGCCAGCAGACCAGGACAGGATACGCAGTATTTT. It codes for CASRPGQDTQYF. The rearrangement uses TRBV7-8 and TRBJ2-3; possible D gene TRBD1, 6 bases. The CDR3 contains 12 residues. The V gene's germline CDR1 is SGHVS and CDR2 FQNEAQ. Trimming cost V 6 bases and J 6 bases, with 10 bases left between them.

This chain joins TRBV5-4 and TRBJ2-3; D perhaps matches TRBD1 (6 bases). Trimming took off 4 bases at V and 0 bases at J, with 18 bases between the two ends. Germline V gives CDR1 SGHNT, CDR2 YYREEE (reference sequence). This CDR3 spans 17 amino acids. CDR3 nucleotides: TGTGCCAGCAGCCCTAGGGGCAGGGGATCCAGCACAGATACGCAGTATTTT. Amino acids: CASSPRGRGSSTDTQYF.

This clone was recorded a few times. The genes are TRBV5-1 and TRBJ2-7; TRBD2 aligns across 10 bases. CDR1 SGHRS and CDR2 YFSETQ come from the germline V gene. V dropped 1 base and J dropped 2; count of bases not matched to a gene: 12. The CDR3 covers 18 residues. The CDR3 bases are TGCGCCAGCAGCTTGTGGCTACTAGCGGGACGCCACACCTACGAGCAGTACTTC. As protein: CASSLWLLAGRHTYEQYF.

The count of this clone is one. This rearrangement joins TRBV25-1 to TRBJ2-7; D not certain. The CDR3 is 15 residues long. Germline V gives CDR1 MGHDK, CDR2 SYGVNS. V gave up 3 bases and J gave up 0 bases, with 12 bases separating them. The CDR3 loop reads CASSDTAPSSYEQYF. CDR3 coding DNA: TGTGCCAGCAGTGATACAGCCCCAAGCTCCTACGAGCAGTACTTC.

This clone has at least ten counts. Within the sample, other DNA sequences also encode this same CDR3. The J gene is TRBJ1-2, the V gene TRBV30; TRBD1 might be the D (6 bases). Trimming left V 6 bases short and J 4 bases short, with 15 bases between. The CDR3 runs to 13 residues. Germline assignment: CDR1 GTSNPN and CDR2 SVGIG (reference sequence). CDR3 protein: CACNRDRPYGYTF. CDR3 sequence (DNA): TGTGCCTGTAACAGGGATCGACCCTATGGCTACACCTTC.

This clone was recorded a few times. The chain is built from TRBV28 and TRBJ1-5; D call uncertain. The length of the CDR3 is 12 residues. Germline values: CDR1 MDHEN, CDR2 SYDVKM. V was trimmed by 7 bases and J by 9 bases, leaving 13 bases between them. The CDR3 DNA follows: TGTGCCAGCACCCAAGGAGGGCTGCCCCAGCATTTT. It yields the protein CASTQGGLPQHF.

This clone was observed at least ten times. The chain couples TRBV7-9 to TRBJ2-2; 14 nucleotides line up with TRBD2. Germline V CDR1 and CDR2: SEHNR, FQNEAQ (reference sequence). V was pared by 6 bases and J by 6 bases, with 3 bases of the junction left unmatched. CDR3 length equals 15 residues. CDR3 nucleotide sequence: TGTGCCAGCAGAGGGACTAGCGGGAGACCCGGGGAGCTGTTTTTT. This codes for CASRGTSGRPGELFF.

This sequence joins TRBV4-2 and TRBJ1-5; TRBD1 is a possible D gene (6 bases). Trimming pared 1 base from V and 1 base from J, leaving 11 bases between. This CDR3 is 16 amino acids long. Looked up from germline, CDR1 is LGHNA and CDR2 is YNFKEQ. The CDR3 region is CASSQVGQWSNQPQHF. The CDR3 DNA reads TGTGCCAGCAGCCAAGTCGGACAGTGGAGCAATCAGCCCCAGCATTTT.

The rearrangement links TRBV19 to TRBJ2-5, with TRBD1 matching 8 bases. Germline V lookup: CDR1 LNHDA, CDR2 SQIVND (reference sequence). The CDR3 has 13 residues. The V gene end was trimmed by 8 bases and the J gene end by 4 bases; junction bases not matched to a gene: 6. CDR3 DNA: TGTGCCAGTCAAGGGACAGGACGAGAGACCCAGTACTTC. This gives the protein CASQGTGRETQYF.

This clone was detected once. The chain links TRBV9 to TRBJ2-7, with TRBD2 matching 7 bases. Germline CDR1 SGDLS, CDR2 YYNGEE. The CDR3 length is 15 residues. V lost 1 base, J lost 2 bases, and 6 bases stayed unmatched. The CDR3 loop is CASSVSAGTTYEQYF. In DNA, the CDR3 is TGTGCCAGCAGCGTATCTGCGGGGACTACCTACGAGCAGTACTTC.